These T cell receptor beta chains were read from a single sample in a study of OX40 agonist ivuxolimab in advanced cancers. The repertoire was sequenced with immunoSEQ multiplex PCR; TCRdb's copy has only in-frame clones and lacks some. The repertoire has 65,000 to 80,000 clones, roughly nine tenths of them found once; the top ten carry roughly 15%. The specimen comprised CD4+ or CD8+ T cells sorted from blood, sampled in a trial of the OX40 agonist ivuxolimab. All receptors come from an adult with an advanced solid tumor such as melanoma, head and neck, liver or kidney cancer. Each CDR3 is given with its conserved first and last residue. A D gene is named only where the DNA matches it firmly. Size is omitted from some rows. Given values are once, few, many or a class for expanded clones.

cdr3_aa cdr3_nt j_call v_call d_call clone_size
CASSPGTGGLNQPQHF TGTGCCAGCAGCCCTGGGACAGGGGGCCTCAATCAGCCCCAGCATTTT TRBJ1-5 TRBV7-8 TRBD1 NA
CASSEGAETEAFF TGTGCCAGCAGTGAAGGGGCTGAGACTGAAGCTTTCTTT TRBJ1-1 TRBV6-5 NA NA
CASNSYNEQFF TGCGCCAGTAACTCCTACAATGAGCAGTTCTTC TRBJ2-1 TRBV4-1 NA NA
CASSYSPGGSQETQYF TGTGCCAGCAGTTACTCACCAGGGGGAAGCCAAGAGACCCAGTACTTC TRBJ2-5 TRBV6-5 TRBD1 NA
CASSLYSGSSYEQYF TGTGCCAGCAGCCTTTATAGCGGGAGTTCCTACGAGCAGTACTTC TRBJ2-7 TRBV7-9 TRBD2 NA
CASSPVVIQYF TGTGCCAGCAGCCCGGTAGTGATTCAGTACTTC TRBJ2-4 TRBV28 NA NA
CGVGGLVINEQFF TGTGGCGTAGGGGGACTAGTCATCAATGAGCAGTTCTTC TRBJ2-1 TRBV27 TRBD2 NA
CAWSFGSSYEQYF TGTGCCTGGAGTTTCGGATCGTCCTACGAGCAGTACTTC TRBJ2-7 TRBV30 NA NA
CASSPRTQETQYF TGTGCCAGTAGTCCGCGGACTCAAGAGACCCAGTACTTC TRBJ2-5 TRBV19 NA NA
CASSDGLTGSTEAFF TGTGCCAGCAGCGACGGCCTAACAGGGAGCACTGAAGCTTTCTTT TRBJ1-1 TRBV7-2 NA NA
CASSENWQGLSSGELFF TGTGCCAGCAGTGAAAACTGGCAGGGGTTGAGCTCCGGGGAGCTGTTTTTT TRBJ2-2 TRBV2 NA once
CASSYTEGGNEQFF TGTGCCAGCAGTTACACCGAGGGGGGCAATGAGCAGTTCTTC TRBJ2-1 TRBV6-5 NA once
CASSLAGGGILYNEQFF TGCGCCAGCAGCTTGGCCGGGGGCGGGATCCTCTACAATGAGCAGTTCTTC TRBJ2-1 TRBV5-1 NA NA
CASSLEWREHEQYF TGTGCCAGCAGCTTAGAGTGGCGGGAACACGAGCAGTACTTC TRBJ2-7 TRBV7-9 NA NA
CASSLGSRGYEQYF TGCGCCAGCAGCCTGGGGTCCCGGGGGTACGAGCAGTACTTC TRBJ2-7 TRBV4-3 NA once
CASSIGGTATSEQYF TGTGCCAGCAGCATAGGGGGGACCGCGACCTCCGAGCAGTACTTC TRBJ2-7 TRBV9 NA NA
CASSLSPGTGSYEQYF TGTGCCAGCAGTTTATCCCCCGGGACTGGCTCCTACGAGCAGTACTTC TRBJ2-7 TRBV27 NA NA
CASSEGNTGELFF TGTGCCAGCAGTGAGGGGAACACCGGGGAGCTGTTTTTT TRBJ2-2 TRBV6-4 NA NA
CASSIAGTVKETQYF TGTGCCAGTAGTATAGCGGGGACAGTTAAAGAGACCCAGTACTTC TRBJ2-5 TRBV19 TRBD1 NA
CASKDRGYGNIQYF TGTGCCAGCAAAGACAGGGGATATGGAAACATTCAGTACTTC TRBJ2-4 TRBV28 TRBD1 NA
CASSLGTDTQYF TGTGCCAGCAGTTTGGGCACAGATACGCAGTATTTT TRBJ2-3 TRBV28 NA NA
CASSLNDRRTINQPQHF TGTGCCAGCAGCTTAAATGACAGGCGGACTATCAATCAGCCCCAGCATTTT TRBJ1-5 TRBV7-8 NA NA
CASSQAVGQGGTGELFF TGCGCCAGCAGCCAAGCTGTGGGACAGGGTGGAACCGGGGAGCTGTTTTTT TRBJ2-2 TRBV4-3 TRBD1 NA
CASSLGGSSYTGELFF TGCGCCAGCAGCTTGGGGGGTAGCTCGTACACCGGGGAGCTGTTTTTT TRBJ2-2 TRBV5-1 NA NA
CASSEGGDAETQYF TGTGCCAGCAGTGAAGGGGGGGACGCAGAGACCCAGTACTTC TRBJ2-5 TRBV25-1 TRBD2 NA
CASSLAQGSMNTEAFF TGCGCCAGCAGCTTGGCTCAGGGGAGTATGAACACTGAAGCTTTCTTT TRBJ1-1 TRBV5-1 NA NA
CASSYSGQASGANVLTF TGTGCCAGCAGCTATAGCGGACAGGCGTCTGGGGCCAACGTCCTGACTTTC TRBJ2-6 TRBV7-9 NA NA
CASSLTGGANTGELFF TGCGCCAGCAGCCTCACAGGGGGGGCGAACACCGGGGAGCTGTTTTTT TRBJ2-2 TRBV4-3 NA NA
CASSQDGLSTDTQYF TGCGCCAGCAGCCAAGATGGACTTAGCACAGATACGCAGTATTTT TRBJ2-3 TRBV4-3 NA NA
CASSPGHYNEQFF TGTGCCAGCAGCCCGGGACACTACAATGAGCAGTTCTTC TRBJ2-1 TRBV9 NA NA
CASSPLGWLAGSGGELFF TGTGCCAGCAGTCCCCTGGGATGGCTAGCGGGGTCTGGCGGGGAGCTGTTTTTT TRBJ2-2 TRBV27 TRBD2 NA
CASSIGTSGPIWVNEQYF TGTGCCAGCAGCATAGGGACTAGCGGCCCCATTTGGGTAAACGAGCAGTACTTC TRBJ2-7 TRBV28 TRBD2 NA
CASSPPSGSYEQYF TGTGCCAGCAGCCCGCCTAGCGGGAGTTACGAGCAGTACTTC TRBJ2-7 TRBV9 TRBD2 NA
CASSLDYGYKNIQYF TGTGCCAGCAGCTTAGACTACGGTTACAAAAACATTCAGTACTTC TRBJ2-4 TRBV7-9 NA NA
CASSPIAGGTDTQYF TGTGCCAGCAGTCCCATAGCGGGGGGCACAGATACGCAGTATTTT TRBJ2-3 TRBV27 TRBD2 NA
CASSLGTASTDTQYF TGTGCCAGCAGCTTAGGGACAGCTAGCACAGATACGCAGTATTTT TRBJ2-3 TRBV7-3 TRBD1 NA
CASSQDRGPPYNEQFF TGCGCCAGCAGCCAGGACAGGGGGCCCCCCTACAATGAGCAGTTCTTC TRBJ2-1 TRBV4-3 TRBD1 NA
CASSWAADSSYEQYF TGTGCCAGCAGCTGGGCAGCGGACAGTTCCTACGAGCAGTACTTC TRBJ2-7 TRBV27 NA NA
CASSQVGSETGELFF TGTGCCAGCAGCCAAGTGGGGTCTGAGACCGGGGAGCTGTTTTTT TRBJ2-2 TRBV4-2 NA NA
CASSWSGTSSGNTIYF TGTGCCAGCAGCTGGTCCGGGACAAGCTCTGGAAACACCATATATTTT TRBJ1-3 TRBV7-9 NA NA
CASSKGTSGTYEQYF TGTGCCAGCAGCAAAGGGACTAGCGGGACCTACGAGCAGTACTTC TRBJ2-7 TRBV4-2 TRBD2 NA
CASSQESGNTEAFF TGCGCCAGCAGCCAAGAATCGGGGAACACTGAAGCTTTCTTT TRBJ1-1 TRBV5-2 NA NA
CASSDRTYEQYF TGCGCCAGCAGTGACAGGACCTACGAGCAGTACTTC TRBJ2-7 TRBV10-2 NA NA
CASTENTGELFF TGTGCCAGTACAGAGAACACCGGGGAGCTGTTTTTT TRBJ2-2 TRBV9 NA NA
CASSQLTSGGDNEQFF TGTGCCAGCAGCCAGCTGACTAGCGGGGGGGACAATGAGCAGTTCTTC TRBJ2-1 TRBV4-2 TRBD2 NA
CASSYSLLDSHERYSGNTIYF TGTGCCAGCAGCTACTCCCTTCTGGACAGCCACGAAAGATACTCTGGAAACACCATATATTTT TRBJ1-3 TRBV9 NA NA
CASSLLGAADEQFF TGTGCCAGCAGCTTACTGGGGGCCGCGGATGAGCAGTTCTTC TRBJ2-1 TRBV11-2 NA NA
CASSVGDTSGFYNEQFF TGTGCCAGCAGCGTAGGGGATACTAGCGGCTTTTACAATGAGCAGTTCTTC TRBJ2-1 TRBV9 TRBD2 NA
CASSQHTGEANNSPLHF TGCGCCAGCAGCCAGCACACAGGGGAAGCTAATAATTCACCCCTCCACTTT TRBJ1-6 TRBV4-3 TRBD1 NA
CASSINGNTEAFF TGTGCCAGTAGTATAAACGGGAACACTGAAGCTTTCTTT TRBJ1-1 TRBV19 NA NA
CASSDHSGSSYEQYF TGTGCCAGCAGCGACCATAGCGGGAGCTCCTACGAGCAGTACTTC TRBJ2-7 TRBV11-2 TRBD2 NA
CASSLGQGRQPQHF TGTGCCAGCAGCTTGGGCCAGGGGAGGCAGCCCCAGCATTTT TRBJ1-5 TRBV5-5 NA NA
CASSIIGTGNEQFF TGTGCCAGTAGTATAATAGGGACAGGTAATGAGCAGTTCTTC TRBJ2-1 TRBV19 TRBD1 NA
CASRAAGPNTEAFF TGTGCCAGCAGGGCTGCTGGTCCGAACACTGAAGCTTTCTTT TRBJ1-1 TRBV2 NA once
CASSPEGGVVYYEQYF TGTGCCAGCAGCCCGGAGGGGGGCGTGGTGTACTACGAGCAGTACTTC TRBJ2-7 TRBV7-2 NA NA
CASSYTSGSSYEQYF TGTGCCAGCAGTTACACCAGCGGGAGCTCCTACGAGCAGTACTTC TRBJ2-7 TRBV6-5 TRBD2 NA
CASSQAGGGDNEQFF TGTGCCAGCAGCCAAGCGGGAGGAGGGGACAATGAGCAGTTCTTC TRBJ2-1 TRBV4-2 TRBD2 NA
CALRMGIATGELFF TGTGCCCTCCGGATGGGGATCGCGACCGGGGAGCTGTTTTTT TRBJ2-2 TRBV7-9 NA NA